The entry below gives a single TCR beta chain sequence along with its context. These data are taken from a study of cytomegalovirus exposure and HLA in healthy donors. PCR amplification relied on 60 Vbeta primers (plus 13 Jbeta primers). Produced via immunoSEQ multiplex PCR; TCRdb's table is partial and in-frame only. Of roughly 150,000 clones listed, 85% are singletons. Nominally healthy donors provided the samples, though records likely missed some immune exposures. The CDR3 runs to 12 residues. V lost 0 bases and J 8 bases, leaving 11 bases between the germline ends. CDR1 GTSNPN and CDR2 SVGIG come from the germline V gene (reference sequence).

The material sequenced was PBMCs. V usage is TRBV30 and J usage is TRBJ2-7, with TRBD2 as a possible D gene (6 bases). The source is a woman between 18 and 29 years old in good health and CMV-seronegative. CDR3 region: CAWSVGGAQQYF. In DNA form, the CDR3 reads TGTGCCTGGAGTGTCGGGGGAGCACAGCAGTACTTC.